These T cell receptor beta chains were read from a single sample in a study of OX40 agonist ivuxolimab in advanced cancers. Assay: immunoSEQ multiplex PCR; the TCRdb copy retains only in-frame clones and omits some. The profile shows tens of thousands of clones, roughly 77% of them singletons. The sequences come from CD4+ or CD8+ T cells sorted from blood, collected in a trial of the OX40 agonist ivuxolimab. The receptor set was obtained from an adult with an advanced solid tumor such as melanoma, head and neck, liver or kidney cancer. Both conserved end residues are part of each CDR3. D genes are given only for firm matches. Size is stated for part of the rows, as once, few or many counts, or as a class when the clone is expanded.

v_call	d_call	j_call	clone_size	cdr3_nt	cdr3_aa
TRBV5-1	-	TRBJ2-3	once	TGCGCCAGCAGCTTCGGTCGGAGGGAAGCCAAAGATACGCAGTATTTT	CASSFGRREAKDTQYF
TRBV7-2	TRBD1	TRBJ2-7	few	TGTGCCAGCAGCCAAGTGACAGGGGTGGGCTCCTACGAGCAGTACTTC	CASSQVTGVGSYEQYF
TRBV11-2	-	TRBJ1-3	-	TGTGCCAGCAGCTTAGATCGTGGAGGCTCTGGAAACACCATATATTTT	CASSLDRGGSGNTIYF
TRBV5-5	-	TRBJ1-4	-	TGTGCCAGCAGCTTGGCCCCCCCGCAGGTTAATGAAAAACTGTTTTTT	CASSLAPPQVNEKLFF
TRBV12-5	-	TRBJ2-1	-	TGTGCTAGTGGTTTACCGGGACCTAGGCACAATGAGCAGTTCTTC	CASGLPGPRHNEQFF
TRBV7-6	-	TRBJ2-1	-	TGTGCCAGCAGCTTAGGGACAGTCGATGATGAGCAGTTCTTC	CASSLGTVDDEQFF
TRBV5-8	-	TRBJ2-7	-	TGTGCCAGCAGACCCGTCCGGAGCGAGCAGTACTTC	CASRPVRSEQYF
TRBV9	-	TRBJ2-3	-	TGTGCCAGCAGCGTAGTAGTTGGCGCGGGCACAGATACGCAGTATTTT	CASSVVVGAGTDTQYF
TRBV5-1	-	TRBJ1-4	-	TGCGCCAGCAGCAACCGACAGGCCGCCGGGGACGAAAAACTGTTTTTT	CASSNRQAAGDEKLFF
TRBV4-2	-	TRBJ1-4	medium-sized	TGTGCCAGCAGCCAAGAAGGGTATGAAAAACTGTTTTTT	CASSQEGYEKLFF
TRBV14	-	TRBJ1-5	-	TGTGCCAGCAGCCCCGACAGCAATCAGCCCCAGCATTTT	CASSPDSNQPQHF
TRBV29-1	-	TRBJ2-3	once	TGCAGCGCCCTGATCGCGGGCCCGGGAGATACGCAGTATTTT	CSALIAGPGDTQYF
TRBV7-2	-	TRBJ1-1	few	TGTGCCAGCAGCTTAGGGTCAGTGAACACTGAAGCTTTCTTT	CASSLGSVNTEAFF
TRBV27	-	TRBJ2-3	-	TGTGCCAGCGGGAGGACAGCCTTAATAGATACGCAGTATTTT	CASGRTALIDTQYF
TRBV5-4	-	TRBJ2-7	once	TGTGCCAGCAGCTTGGGGGCCCCCTACGAGCAGTACTTC	CASSLGAPYEQYF
TRBV7-9	-	TRBJ2-3	-	TGTGCCAGCAGCTTAGCGTGGGCCACAGATACGCAGTATTTT	CASSLAWATDTQYF
TRBV5-1	-	TRBJ2-7	-	TGCGCCAGCAGCTTGGGTCCGGCAGGAGCTTCCTACGAGCAGTACTTC	CASSLGPAGASYEQYF
TRBV5-5	TRBD1	TRBJ1-4	-	TGTGCCAGCAGCTGGGGGTCCACAGGGGCAAGTGAAAAACTGTTTTTT	CASSWGSTGASEKLFF
TRBV19	-	TRBJ1-1	few	TGTGCCAGTAGTCTCACACCGAACACTGAAGCTTTCTTT	CASSLTPNTEAFF
TRBV5-4	TRBD1	TRBJ1-2	-	TGTGCCAGCAGCCGACCCGGGCAGGGGGAGAACTATGGCTACACCTTC	CASSRPGQGENYGYTF
TRBV19	TRBD1	TRBJ1-5	-	TGTGCCAGTAGTCCGACGAGGGGGCCCCATCAGCCCCAGCATTTT	CASSPTRGPHQPQHF
TRBV9	-	TRBJ2-1	few	TGTGCCAGCAGCGTAGAAGGGAGGCCCTACAATGAGCAGTTCTTC	CASSVEGRPYNEQFF
TRBV19	-	TRBJ2-6	-	TGTGCCAGTAGTGCTGGGGCCAACGTCCTGACTTTC	CASSAGANVLTF
TRBV11-3	TRBD2	TRBJ2-7	-	TGTGCCAGCAGCTCCTCCTTAGCGGGGGGGCGGGAGCAGTACTTC	CASSSSLAGGREQYF
TRBV7-9	-	TRBJ2-6	-	TGTGCCACTGAATGGGGGTTCTCTGGGGCCAACGTCCTGACCTTC	CATEWGFSGANVLTF
TRBV6-6	TRBD1	TRBJ2-7	-	TGTGCCAGCAGCCGGGACAGGGATTTTGGGGAGCAGTACTTC	CASSRDRDFGEQYF
TRBV28	-	TRBJ2-7	-	TGTGCCAGCACCACGTACGGGGCTGGGTCCTACGAGCAGTACTTC	CASTTYGAGSYEQYF
TRBV27	TRBD1	TRBJ1-4	-	TGTGCCAGCAGTGCCCCGGACAGGCTTAATGAAAAACTGTTTTTT	CASSAPDRLNEKLFF
TRBV19	-	TRBJ2-7	-	TGTGCCAGTAGTTCCCCTCGATCGAAAAGCCCATACGAGCAGTACTTC	CASSSPRSKSPYEQYF
TRBV6-5	-	TRBJ1-3	-	TGTGCCAGCACTCCTGGGGGGGCGGTCTATTATTTT	CASTPGGAVYYF
TRBV6-1	-	TRBJ1-1	-	TGTGCCAGCAGTGAAGCGATTCGGTCGACTGAAGCTTTCTTT	CASSEAIRSTEAFF
TRBV4-1	-	TRBJ1-2	-	TGCGCCAGCAGCCAAGATCGGGGTTATGGCTACACCTTC	CASSQDRGYGYTF
TRBV4-2	-	TRBJ2-5	-	TGTGCCAGCAGCCAAGATTTAGGAAAGACCCAGTACTTC	CASSQDLGKTQYF
TRBV2	TRBD2	TRBJ2-7	-	TGTGCCAGCAGTACCGGGACTAGCACCGAGCAGTACTTC	CASSTGTSTEQYF
TRBV11-2	-	TRBJ2-5	-	TGTGCCAGCAGCCCCACCCCGCCGTGGCCTCAGTACTTC	CASSPTPPWPQYF
TRBV5-1	-	TRBJ2-7	few	TGCGCCAGCAGCCCCGAAGCCTACGAGCAGTACTTC	CASSPEAYEQYF
TRBV5-5	-	TRBJ1-1	few	TGTGCCAGCAGCTTGAGTGCGGGGGACTTAGGCACTGAAGCTTTCTTT	CASSLSAGDLGTEAFF
TRBV28	-	TRBJ1-2	few	TGTGCCAGCAGTTTACAGGGTGCGGTGGTTAATGGCTACACCTTC	CASSLQGAVVNGYTF
TRBV19	TRBD2	TRBJ2-1	-	TGTGCCAGTAGCCTAAGACTAGCGGGGTTCGACAATGAGCAGTTCTTC	CASSLRLAGFDNEQFF
TRBV7-9	TRBD2	TRBJ2-5	once	TGTGCCAGCAGCTTAGTTCAACTAGCGGGGGCCCAAGAGACCCAGTACTTC	CASSLVQLAGAQETQYF
TRBV19	-	TRBJ1-4	few	TGTGCCAGTAGGAAGCAGGGAGGTTGGGCTAATGAAAAACTGTTTTTT	CASRKQGGWANEKLFF
TRBV9	-	TRBJ1-6	-	TGTGCCAGCAGCGTAGCGGGGTATAATTCACCCCTCCACTTT	CASSVAGYNSPLHF
TRBV7-6	-	TRBJ2-3	few	TGTGCCAGCAGCTTAGCAGACGGGAACACAGATACGCAGTATTTT	CASSLADGNTDTQYF
TRBV2	-	TRBJ1-6	-	TGTGCCAGCAGTGAGGAAGGGGGGGATAATTCACCCCTCCACTTT	CASSEEGGDNSPLHF
TRBV5-1	-	TRBJ2-2	-	TGCGCCAGCGGGACGCAGCCGAACACCGGGGAGCTGTTTTTT	CASGTQPNTGELFF
TRBV19	-	TRBJ2-7	-	TGTGCCAGTAGTATCCAGGGCTACGAGCAGTACTTC	CASSIQGYEQYF
TRBV2	-	TRBJ1-4	-	TGTGCCAGCGGACCCAGGGTCCGGGAAAAACTGTTTTTT	CASGPRVREKLFF
TRBV9	-	TRBJ1-3	-	TGTGCCAGCAGCGCCCTCACGGCAGGAAACACCATATATTTT	CASSALTAGNTIYF
TRBV2	TRBD2	TRBJ2-1	-	TGTGCCAGCAAGCGGGGGGCTAACCAAAATGAGCAGTTCTTC	CASKRGANQNEQFF
TRBV19	TRBD2	TRBJ2-1	-	TGTGCCAGTAGTACAGCGGGAGTCCGTGAGTTCTTC	CASSTAGVREFF
TRBV19	TRBD2	TRBJ2-7	few	TGTGCCAGTAGTATTAGAGGACTAGCGGGGGGATTCTACGAGCAGTACTTC	CASSIRGLAGGFYEQYF
TRBV2	-	TRBJ2-1	-	TGTGCCAGCGGACGGGCTAGCCTATACAATGAGCAGTTCTTC	CASGRASLYNEQFF
TRBV5-1	TRBD1	TRBJ1-5	-	TGCGCCAGCAGCTTGGGGGACAGGGGGGATCAGCCCCAGCATTTT	CASSLGDRGDQPQHF
TRBV6-1	TRBD1	TRBJ1-2	-	TGTGCCAGCAGTGCCAGTGGGGGACAGGGCGTCTATGGCTACACCTTC	CASSASGGQGVYGYTF
TRBV10-3	-	TRBJ2-7	-	TGTGCCATTTCGGACAGAGCCTACGAGCAGTACTTC	CAISDRAYEQYF
TRBV9	TRBD2	TRBJ2-3	-	TGTGCCAGCAGCCCTACCCTAGCGGGGGGTTTCACAGATACGCAGTATTTT	CASSPTLAGGFTDTQYF
TRBV5-1	TRBD1	TRBJ1-3	few	TGCGCCAGCAGGGGGGGGACAGGGGCCGCCTCTGGAAACACCATATATTTT	CASRGGTGAASGNTIYF